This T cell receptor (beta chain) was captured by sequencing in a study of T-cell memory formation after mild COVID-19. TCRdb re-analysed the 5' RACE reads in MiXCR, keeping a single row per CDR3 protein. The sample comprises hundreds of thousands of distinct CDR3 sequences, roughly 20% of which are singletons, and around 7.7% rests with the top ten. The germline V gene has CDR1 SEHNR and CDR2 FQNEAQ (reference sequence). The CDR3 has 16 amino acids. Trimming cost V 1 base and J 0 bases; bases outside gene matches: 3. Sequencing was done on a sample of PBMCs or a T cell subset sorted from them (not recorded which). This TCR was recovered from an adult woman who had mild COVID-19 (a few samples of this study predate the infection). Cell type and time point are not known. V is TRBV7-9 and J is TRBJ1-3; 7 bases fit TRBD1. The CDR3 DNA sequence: TGTGCCAGCAGCTTAGTGGGGACAGTCTCTGGAAACACCATATATTTT. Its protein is CASSLVGTVSGNTIYF.